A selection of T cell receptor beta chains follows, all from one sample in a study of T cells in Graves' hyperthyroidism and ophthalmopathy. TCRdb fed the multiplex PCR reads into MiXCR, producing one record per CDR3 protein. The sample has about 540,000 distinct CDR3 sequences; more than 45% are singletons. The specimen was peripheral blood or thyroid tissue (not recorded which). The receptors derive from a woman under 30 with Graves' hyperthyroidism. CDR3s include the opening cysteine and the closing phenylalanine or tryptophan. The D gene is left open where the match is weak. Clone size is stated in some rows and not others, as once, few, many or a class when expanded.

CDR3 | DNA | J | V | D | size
CASSMGTGGNQPQHF | TGTGCCAGCAGTATGGGGACCGGGGGCAATCAGCCCCAGCATTTT | TRBJ1-5 | TRBV7-8 | NA | few
CSATDSNSNQPQHF | TGCAGTGCCACGGACAGCAATAGCAATCAGCCCCAGCATTTT | TRBJ1-5 | TRBV20-1 | NA | NA
CASSGGQREKLFF | TGTGCCAGCAGCGGTGGACAGCGGGAAAAACTGTTTTTT | TRBJ1-4 | TRBV7-2 | NA | NA
CASSLEADASRGGYTF | TGTGCCAGCAGCTTAGAAGCAGACGCCTCAAGGGGTGGCTACACCTTC | TRBJ1-2 | TRBV7-3 | NA | few
CATSRDGRANTGELYF | TGTGCCACCAGCAGAGATGGGAGGGCGAACACCGGGGAGCTGTACTTC | TRBJ2-7 | TRBV15 | TRBD2 | NA
CASSLTQEKLFF | TGTGCCAGCAGCTTAACGCAGGAAAAACTGTTTTTT | TRBJ1-4 | TRBV7-3 | NA | NA
CASSSGQGANVLTF | TGTGCCAGCAGCTCTGGACAGGGGGCCAACGTCCTGACTTTC | TRBJ2-6 | TRBV7-2 | NA | NA
CASSQDSVGRYGYTF | TGTGCCAGCAGCCAGGACAGTGTAGGTCGCTATGGCTACACCTTC | TRBJ1-2 | TRBV7-3 | NA | many
CASSLGPAAEASF | TGTGCCAGCAGCTTAGGACCGGCCGCTGAAGCTTCCTTT | TRBJ1-1 | TRBV7-3 | NA | NA
CATSRAGTDTQYF | TGTGCCACCAGCAGAGCGGGCACAGATACGCAGTATTTT | TRBJ2-3 | TRBV15 | NA | once
CSARVPARDEQYF | TGCAGTGCTAGAGTCCCAGCGAGGGACGAGCAGTACTTC | TRBJ2-7 | TRBV20-1 | NA | NA
CASSPAGTTPRETQYF | TGTGCCAGTAGTCCAGCCGGGACAACTCCTCGGGAGACCCAGTACTTC | TRBJ2-5 | TRBV19 | NA | NA
CASKGTDVNNQPQHF | TGTGCCAGTAAGGGGACAGACGTTAACAATCAGCCCCAGCATTTT | TRBJ1-5 | TRBV19 | TRBD1 | few
CASSFAGTGSSYEQYF | TGCGCCAGCAGCTTCGCCGGGACAGGTAGCTCCTACGAGCAGTACTTC | TRBJ2-7 | TRBV5-1 | TRBD1 | many
CASPSGQDTGTQYF | TGTGCCAGTCCTTCGGGACAGGATACTGGGACCCAGTACTTC | TRBJ2-5 | TRBV2 | TRBD1 | once
CASSEDNAYEQYF | TGTGCCAGCAGCGAGGACAATGCCTACGAGCAGTACTTC | TRBJ2-7 | TRBV9 | NA | few
CASSSSGNSYEQYF | TGTGCCAGCAGCTCTAGCGGGAATTCTTACGAGCAGTACTTC | TRBJ2-7 | TRBV7-4 | TRBD2 | NA
CATRKGASYEQYF | TGTGCCACCAGGAAGGGCGCCTCCTACGAGCAGTACTTC | TRBJ2-7 | TRBV10-3 | NA | NA
CSARAFTGTEAFF | TGCAGTGCTAGAGCCTTTACAGGGACTGAAGCTTTCTTT | TRBJ1-1 | TRBV29-1 | NA | NA
CASSNAAGSGRSNQPQHF | TGTGCCAGTAGTAACGCTGCCGGGTCAGGACGAAGCAATCAGCCCCAGCATTTT | TRBJ1-5 | TRBV19 | NA | once
CASSPLVMNTEAFF | TGTGCCAGCTCACCACTGGTCATGAACACTGAAGCTTTCTTT | TRBJ1-1 | TRBV25-1 | NA | NA
CSAWDSSSYEQYF | TGCAGTGCTTGGGACTCAAGCTCCTACGAGCAGTACTTC | TRBJ2-7 | TRBV20-1 | NA | many
CASSRTGKDQPQHF | TGTGCCAGCAGCCGGACAGGGAAGGATCAGCCCCAGCATTTT | TRBJ1-5 | TRBV6-1 | TRBD1 | NA
CATTGVGNQPQHF | TGTGCCACCACAGGGGTTGGCAATCAGCCCCAGCATTTT | TRBJ1-5 | TRBV10-3 | TRBD1 | few
CASTPGRNQPQHF | TGTGCCAGCACCCCGGGCAGGAATCAGCCCCAGCATTTT | TRBJ1-5 | TRBV12-3/TRBV12-4 | NA | few
CSASGGQFYEQYF | TGCAGTGCTAGCGGGGGGCAATTCTACGAGCAGTACTTC | TRBJ2-7 | TRBV20-1 | NA | NA
CASSWGSGQPQHF | TGTGCCAGCAGTTGGGGGTCCGGTCAGCCCCAGCATTTT | TRBJ1-5 | TRBV12-3/TRBV12-4 | NA | many
CASSAAFQGDTQYF | TGCGCCAGCAGCGCCGCCTTCCAGGGGGATACGCAGTATTTT | TRBJ2-3 | TRBV7-2 | NA | NA
CASSSTRVTGELFF | TGTGCCAGCAGTTCCACAAGGGTCACCGGGGAGCTGTTTTTT | TRBJ2-2 | TRBV6-5 | NA | NA
CSVRGKWANTEAFF | TGCAGCGTTAGGGGGAAGTGGGCTAACACTGAAGCTTTCTTT | TRBJ1-1 | TRBV29-1 | NA | many
CATSDSRTGEETQYF | TGTGCCACCAGTGATTCCCGGACAGGGGAAGAGACCCAGTACTTC | TRBJ2-5 | TRBV24-1 | TRBD1 | many
CAISESRTGGSEQYF | TGTGCCATCAGTGAGTCGAGGACAGGCGGCTCCGAGCAGTACTTC | TRBJ2-7 | TRBV10-3 | TRBD1 | many
CSVAAGTSYEQYF | TGCAGCGTTGCGGCGGGGACCTCCTACGAGCAGTACTTC | TRBJ2-7 | TRBV29-1 | NA | NA
CAISDHRTGVTGELFF | TGTGCCATCAGTGACCATAGAACAGGGGTCACCGGGGAGCTGTTTTTT | TRBJ2-2 | TRBV10-3 | TRBD1 | NA
CASSPTWRGSETQYF | TGTGCCAGCAGCCCGACCTGGCGCGGGAGCGAGACCCAGTACTTC | TRBJ2-5 | TRBV7-9 | TRBD2 | many
CASSLQLHRNQETQYF | TGTGCCAGCAGCCTACAACTTCACAGGAACCAAGAGACCCAGTACTTC | TRBJ2-5 | TRBV25-1 | NA | NA
CASRRFNQPQHF | TGTGCCAGCAGACGGTTCAATCAGCCCCAGCATTTT | TRBJ1-5 | TRBV2 | NA | many
CSVPGQGHPLRGYTF | TGCAGCGTCCCGGGACAGGGACACCCTCTTCGCGGCTACACCTTC | TRBJ1-2 | TRBV29-1 | TRBD1 | NA
CSAEATTGELFF | TGCAGTGCAGAAGCCACCACCGGGGAGCTGTTTTTT | TRBJ2-2 | TRBV20-1 | NA | few
CSARGGTGLDNSPLHF | TGCAGTGCTAGAGGGGGGACAGGGCTGGATAATTCACCCCTCCACTTT | TRBJ1-6 | TRBV20-1 | TRBD1 | NA
CASHDRGTQETQYF | TGTGCCAGCCATGACCGAGGGACTCAAGAGACCCAGTACTTC | TRBJ2-5 | TRBV5-4 | NA | NA
CASSPLARGGNGYTF | TGTGCCAGCAGCCCCCTCGCGCGGGGGGGGAATGGCTACACCTTC | TRBJ1-2 | TRBV25-1 | NA | few
CASRPEGGYGYTF | TGCGCCAGCAGGCCCGAAGGAGGGTATGGCTACACCTTC | TRBJ1-2 | TRBV5-1 | NA | few
CASSQLGSGANVLTF | TGTGCCAGCAGCCAATTGGGATCTGGGGCCAACGTCCTGACTTTC | TRBJ2-6 | TRBV2 | NA | NA
CSATGTSGTQETQYF | TGCAGTGCTACTGGGACTAGCGGGACTCAAGAGACCCAGTACTTC | TRBJ2-5 | TRBV20-1 | TRBD2 | NA
CASSRGGQGNTIYF | TGTGCCAGCAGCCGGGGTGGACAGGGAAACACCATATATTTT | TRBJ1-3 | TRBV5-1 | NA | NA
CATSDLRGEQYF | TGTGCCACCAGTGATTTGAGGGGTGAGCAGTATTTT | TRBJ2-3 | TRBV15 | NA | NA
CASSMLAGGYEQYF | TGTGCCAGTAGTATGCTAGCGGGAGGCTACGAGCAGTACTTC | TRBJ2-7 | TRBV19 | TRBD2 | few
CASRRGSGANVLTF | TGTGCCAGCAGGAGGGGATCTGGGGCCAACGTCCTGACTTTC | TRBJ2-6 | TRBV2 | NA | many
CASGIAETQYF | TGTGCCAGCGGGATAGCGGAGACCCAGTACTTC | TRBJ2-5 | TRBV12-3/TRBV12-4 | NA | NA
CSASNPNQPQHF | TGCAGTGCTAGCAACCCCAATCAGCCCCAGCATTTT | TRBJ1-5 | TRBV20-1 | NA | many